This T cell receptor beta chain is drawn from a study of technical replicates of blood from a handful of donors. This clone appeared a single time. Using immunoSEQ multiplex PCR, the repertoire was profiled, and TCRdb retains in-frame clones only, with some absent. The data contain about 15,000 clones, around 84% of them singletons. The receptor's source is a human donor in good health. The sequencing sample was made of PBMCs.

The CDR3 here is CASSIISGSGNEQFF. In DNA, the CDR3 is TGTGCCAGTAGTATAATTAGCGGGAGTGGCAATGAGCAGTTCTTC. The gene calls are TRBV19 and TRBJ2-1, with 9 bases matching TRBD2. The V gene's germline CDR1 is LNHDA and CDR2 SQIVND (reference sequence). Trimming removed 2 bases from V and 6 bases from J; junction bases left unmatched: 5. The CDR3 loop spans 15 amino acids. The variable domain in full, with the rest retrieved from reference TRBV19 and TRBJ2-1, is DGGITQSPKYLFRKEGQNVTLSCEQNLNHDAMYWYRQDPGQGLRLIYYSQIVNDFQKGDIAEGYSVSREKKESFPLTVTSAQKNPTAFYLCASSIISGSGNEQFFGPGTRLTVL.